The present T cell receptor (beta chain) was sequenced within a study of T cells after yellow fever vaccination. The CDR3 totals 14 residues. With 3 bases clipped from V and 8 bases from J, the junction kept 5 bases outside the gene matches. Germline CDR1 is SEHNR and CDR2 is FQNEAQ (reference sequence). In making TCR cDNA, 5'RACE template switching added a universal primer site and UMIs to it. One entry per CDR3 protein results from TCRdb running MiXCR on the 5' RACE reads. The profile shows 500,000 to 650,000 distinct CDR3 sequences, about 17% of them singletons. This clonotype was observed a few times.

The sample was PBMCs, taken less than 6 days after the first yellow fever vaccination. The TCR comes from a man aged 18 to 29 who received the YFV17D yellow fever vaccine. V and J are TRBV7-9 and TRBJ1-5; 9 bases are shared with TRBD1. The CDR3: CASSLGTGKEPQHF. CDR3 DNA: TGTGCCAGCAGCTTGGGGACAGGGAAGGAGCCCCAGCATTTT.